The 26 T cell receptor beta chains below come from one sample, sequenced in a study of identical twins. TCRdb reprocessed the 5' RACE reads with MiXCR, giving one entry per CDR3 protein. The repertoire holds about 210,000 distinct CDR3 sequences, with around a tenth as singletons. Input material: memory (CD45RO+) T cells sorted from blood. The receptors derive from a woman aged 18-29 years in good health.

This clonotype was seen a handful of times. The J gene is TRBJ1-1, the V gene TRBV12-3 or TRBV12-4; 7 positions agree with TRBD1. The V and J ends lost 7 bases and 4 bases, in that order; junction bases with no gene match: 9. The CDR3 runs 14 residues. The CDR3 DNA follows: TGTGCCAGCACCCGACAGGGAGGGTTCACTGAAGCTTTCTTT. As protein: CASTRQGGFTEAFF.

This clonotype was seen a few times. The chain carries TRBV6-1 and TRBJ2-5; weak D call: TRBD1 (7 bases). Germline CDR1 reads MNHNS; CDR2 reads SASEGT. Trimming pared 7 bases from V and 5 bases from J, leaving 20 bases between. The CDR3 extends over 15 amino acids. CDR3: CASTPGGQTIETQYF. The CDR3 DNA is TGTGCCAGCACCCCCGGGGGACAGACCATTGAGACCCAGTACTTC.

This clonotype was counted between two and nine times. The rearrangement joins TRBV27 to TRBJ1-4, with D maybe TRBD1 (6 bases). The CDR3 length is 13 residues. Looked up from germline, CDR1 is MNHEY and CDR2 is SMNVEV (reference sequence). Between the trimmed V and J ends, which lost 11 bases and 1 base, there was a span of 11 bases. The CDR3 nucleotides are TGTGCCCCCCCGACAGGAACTAATGAAAAACTGTTTTTT. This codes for CAPPTGTNEKLFF.

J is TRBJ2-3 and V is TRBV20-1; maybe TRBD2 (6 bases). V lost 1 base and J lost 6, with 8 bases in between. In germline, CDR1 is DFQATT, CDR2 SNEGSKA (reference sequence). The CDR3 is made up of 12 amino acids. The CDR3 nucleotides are TGCAGTGCTAGAGTAAGCGGGGATACGCAGTATTTT. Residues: CSARVSGDTQYF.

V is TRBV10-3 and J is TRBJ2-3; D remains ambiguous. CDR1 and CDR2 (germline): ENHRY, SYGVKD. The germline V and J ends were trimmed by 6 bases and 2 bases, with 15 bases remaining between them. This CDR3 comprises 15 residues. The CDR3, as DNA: TGTGCCATCAGGGGGTCTCAAGGGATCACAGATACGCAGTATTTT. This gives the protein CAIRGSQGITDTQYF.

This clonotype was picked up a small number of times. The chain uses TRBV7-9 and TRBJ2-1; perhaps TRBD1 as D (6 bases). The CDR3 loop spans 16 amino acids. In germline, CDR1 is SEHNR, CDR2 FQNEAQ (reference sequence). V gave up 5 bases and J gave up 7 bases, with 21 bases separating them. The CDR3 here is CASSPYSGTSRNEQFF. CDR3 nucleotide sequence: TGTGCCAGCAGCCCCTACTCCGGGACATCCCGGAATGAGCAGTTCTTC.

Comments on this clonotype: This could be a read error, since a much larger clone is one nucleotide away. CDR3 residues: CASGLGRNTGELFF. Here the CDR3 DNA reads TGTGCCAGCGGCTTAGGCAGGAACACCGGGGAGCTGTTTTTT. The V gene is TRBV7-2, the J gene TRBJ2-2; D is unresolved. Germline-derived CDR1 and CDR2 are SGHTA and FQGNSA. This CDR3 has 14 amino acids.

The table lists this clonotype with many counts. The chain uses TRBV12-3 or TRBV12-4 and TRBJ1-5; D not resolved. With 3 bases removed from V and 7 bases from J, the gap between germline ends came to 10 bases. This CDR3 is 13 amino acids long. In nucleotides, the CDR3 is TGTGCCAGCAGTTTCAGAGGTGTGCAGCCCCAGCATTTT. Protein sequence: CASSFRGVQPQHF.

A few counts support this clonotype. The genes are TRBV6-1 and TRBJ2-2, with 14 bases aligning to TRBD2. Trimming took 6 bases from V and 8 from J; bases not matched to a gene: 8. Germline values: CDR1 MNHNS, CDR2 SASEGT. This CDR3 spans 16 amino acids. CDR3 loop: CASRPGTSGSEGELFF. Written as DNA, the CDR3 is TGTGCCAGCAGACCCGGGACTAGCGGGAGTGAGGGGGAGCTGTTTTTT.

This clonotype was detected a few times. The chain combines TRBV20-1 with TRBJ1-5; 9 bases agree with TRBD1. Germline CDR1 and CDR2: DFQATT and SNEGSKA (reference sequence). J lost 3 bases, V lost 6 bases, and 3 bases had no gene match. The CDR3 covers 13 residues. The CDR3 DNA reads TGCAGTGCCCGGGACAGGGACAATCAGCCCCAGCATTTT. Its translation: CSARDRDNQPQHF.

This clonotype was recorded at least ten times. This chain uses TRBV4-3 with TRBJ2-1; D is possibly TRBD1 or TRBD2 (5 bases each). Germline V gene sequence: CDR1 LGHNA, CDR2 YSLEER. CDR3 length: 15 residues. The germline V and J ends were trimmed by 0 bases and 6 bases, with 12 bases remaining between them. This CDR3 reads CASSQESGQVNEQFF. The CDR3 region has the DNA TGCGCCAGCAGCCAAGAGAGCGGACAAGTCAATGAGCAGTTCTTC.

In DNA form, the CDR3 reads TGCAGTGCTAGAGTACCAAGCGCGAACTCCTACAATGAGCAGTTCTTC. Amino acid sequence: CSARVPSANSYNEQFF. The chain has TRBV20-1 and TRBJ2-1; D ambiguous. The CDR3 covers 16 residues. Germline assignment: CDR1 DFQATT and CDR2 SNEGSKA (reference sequence). Trimming took 1 base from V and 0 from J, leaving 13 bases between them.

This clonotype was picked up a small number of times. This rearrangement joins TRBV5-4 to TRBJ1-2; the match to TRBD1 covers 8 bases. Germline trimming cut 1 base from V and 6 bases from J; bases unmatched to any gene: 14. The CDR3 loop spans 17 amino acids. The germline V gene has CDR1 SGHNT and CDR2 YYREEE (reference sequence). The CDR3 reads CASSLPEGTGPEDGYTF. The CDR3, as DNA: TGTGCCAGCAGCTTGCCGGAAGGGACAGGCCCTGAGGATGGCTACACCTTC.

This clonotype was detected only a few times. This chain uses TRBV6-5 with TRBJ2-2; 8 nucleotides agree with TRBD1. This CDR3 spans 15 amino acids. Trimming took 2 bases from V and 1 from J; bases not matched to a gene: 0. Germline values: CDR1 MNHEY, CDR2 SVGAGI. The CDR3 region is CASSYGTGNTGELFF. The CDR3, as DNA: TGTGCCAGCAGTTACGGGACAGGGAACACCGGGGAGCTGTTTTTT.

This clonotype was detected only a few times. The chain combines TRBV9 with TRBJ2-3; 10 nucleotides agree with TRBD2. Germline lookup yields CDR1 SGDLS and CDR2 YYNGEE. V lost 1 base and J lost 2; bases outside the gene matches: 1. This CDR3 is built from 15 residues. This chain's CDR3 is CASSVTSGATDTQYF. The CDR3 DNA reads TGTGCCAGCAGCGTAACTAGCGGGGCCACAGATACGCAGTATTTT.

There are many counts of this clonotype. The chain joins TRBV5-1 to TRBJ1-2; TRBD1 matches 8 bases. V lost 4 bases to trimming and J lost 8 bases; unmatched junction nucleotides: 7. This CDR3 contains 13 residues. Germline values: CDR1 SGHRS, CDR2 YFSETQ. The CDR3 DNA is TGCGCCAGCAGCATGGACAGGGTGAAGGGCTACACCTTC. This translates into CASSMDRVKGYTF.

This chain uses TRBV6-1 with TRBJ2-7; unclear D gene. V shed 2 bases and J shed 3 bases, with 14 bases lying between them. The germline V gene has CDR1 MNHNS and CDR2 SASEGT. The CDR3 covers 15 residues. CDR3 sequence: CASSELAAQYYEQYF. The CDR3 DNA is TGTGCCAGCAGTGAATTGGCAGCCCAGTACTACGAGCAGTACTTC.

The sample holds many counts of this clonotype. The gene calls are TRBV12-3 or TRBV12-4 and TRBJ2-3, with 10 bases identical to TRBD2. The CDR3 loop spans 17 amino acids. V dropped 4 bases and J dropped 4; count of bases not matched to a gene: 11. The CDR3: CASSSQSGRAGADTQYF. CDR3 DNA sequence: TGTGCCAGCAGTTCCCAAAGCGGGAGGGCCGGGGCAGATACGCAGTATTTT.

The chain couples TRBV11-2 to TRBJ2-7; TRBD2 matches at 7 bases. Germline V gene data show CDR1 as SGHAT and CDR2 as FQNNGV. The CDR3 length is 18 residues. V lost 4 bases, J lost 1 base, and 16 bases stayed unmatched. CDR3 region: CASSSIPHSQGGSYEQYF. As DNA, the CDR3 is TGTGCCAGCAGCTCCATCCCTCATTCCCAGGGAGGGTCCTACGAGCAGTACTTC.

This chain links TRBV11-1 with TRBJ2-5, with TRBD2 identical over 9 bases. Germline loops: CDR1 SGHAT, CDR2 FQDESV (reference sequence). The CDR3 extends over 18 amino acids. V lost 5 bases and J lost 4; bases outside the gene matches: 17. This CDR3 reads CASSPVRILAGVLETQYF. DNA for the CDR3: TGTGCCAGCAGCCCAGTCCGAATTTTAGCGGGAGTCTTAGAGACCCAGTACTTC.

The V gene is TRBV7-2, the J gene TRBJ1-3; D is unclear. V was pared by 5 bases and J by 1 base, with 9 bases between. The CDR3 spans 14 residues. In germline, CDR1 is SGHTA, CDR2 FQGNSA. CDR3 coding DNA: TGTGCCAGCAGCGCCCCGCCGTCTGGAAACACCATATATTTT. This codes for CASSAPPSGNTIYF. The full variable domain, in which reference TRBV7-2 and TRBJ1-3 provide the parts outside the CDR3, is GAGVSQSPSNKVTEKGKDVELRCDPISGHTALYWYRQSLGQGLEFLIYFQGNSAPDKSGLPSDRFSAERTGGSVSTLTIQRTQQEDSAVYLCASSAPPSGNTIYFGEGSWLTVV.

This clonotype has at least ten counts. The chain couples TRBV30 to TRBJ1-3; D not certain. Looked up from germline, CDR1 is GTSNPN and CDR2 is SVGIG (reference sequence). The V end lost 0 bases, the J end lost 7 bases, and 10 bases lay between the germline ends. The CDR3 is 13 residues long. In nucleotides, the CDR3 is TGTGCCTGGAGTGTAAGCGGCCGCAACACCATATATTTT. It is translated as CAWSVSGRNTIYF.

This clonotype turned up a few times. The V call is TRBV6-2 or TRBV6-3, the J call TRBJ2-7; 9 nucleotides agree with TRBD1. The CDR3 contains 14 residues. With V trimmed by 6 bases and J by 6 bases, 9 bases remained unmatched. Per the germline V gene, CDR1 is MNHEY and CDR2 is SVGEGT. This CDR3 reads CASSQDRGGSEQYF. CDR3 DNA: TGTGCCAGCAGCCAGGACAGGGGAGGATCCGAGCAGTACTTC.

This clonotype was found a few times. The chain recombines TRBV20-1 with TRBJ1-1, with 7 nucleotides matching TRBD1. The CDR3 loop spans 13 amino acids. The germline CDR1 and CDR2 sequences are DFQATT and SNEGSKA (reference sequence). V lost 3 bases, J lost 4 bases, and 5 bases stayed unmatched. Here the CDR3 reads CSASSAGGTEAFF. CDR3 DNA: TGCAGTGCTAGCTCGGCAGGGGGCACTGAAGCTTTCTTT.

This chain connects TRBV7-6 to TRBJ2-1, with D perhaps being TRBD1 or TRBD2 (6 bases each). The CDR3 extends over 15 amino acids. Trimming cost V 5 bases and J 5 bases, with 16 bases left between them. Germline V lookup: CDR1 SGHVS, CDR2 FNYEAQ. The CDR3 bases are TGTGCCAGCAGCCCGAGGGGGGCAGGGGACAATGAGCAGTTCTTC. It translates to CASSPRGAGDNEQFF.

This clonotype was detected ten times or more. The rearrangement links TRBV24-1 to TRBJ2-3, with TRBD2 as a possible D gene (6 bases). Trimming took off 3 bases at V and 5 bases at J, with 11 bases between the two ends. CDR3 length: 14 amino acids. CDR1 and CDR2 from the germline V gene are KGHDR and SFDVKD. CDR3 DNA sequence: TGTGCCACCAGTGATGGAGGGCGGGGAGATACGCAGTATTTT. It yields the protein CATSDGGRGDTQYF.